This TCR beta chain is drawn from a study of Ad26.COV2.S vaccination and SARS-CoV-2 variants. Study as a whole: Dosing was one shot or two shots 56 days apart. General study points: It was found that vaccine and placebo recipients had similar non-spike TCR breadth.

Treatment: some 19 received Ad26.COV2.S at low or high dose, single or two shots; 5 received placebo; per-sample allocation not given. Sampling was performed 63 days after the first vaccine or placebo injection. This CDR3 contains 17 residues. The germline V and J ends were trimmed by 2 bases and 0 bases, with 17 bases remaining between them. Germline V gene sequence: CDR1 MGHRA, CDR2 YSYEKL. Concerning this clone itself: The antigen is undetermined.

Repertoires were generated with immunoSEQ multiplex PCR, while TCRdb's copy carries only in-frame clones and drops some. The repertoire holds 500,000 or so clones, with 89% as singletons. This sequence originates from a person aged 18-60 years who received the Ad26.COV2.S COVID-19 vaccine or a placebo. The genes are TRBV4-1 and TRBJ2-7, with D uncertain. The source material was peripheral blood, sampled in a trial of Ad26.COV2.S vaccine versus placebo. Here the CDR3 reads CASSQQDRSSFSYEQYF. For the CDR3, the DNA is TGCGCCAGCAGCCAACAAGATCGTAGTAGTTTCTCCTACGAGCAGTACTTC.